The rows below give T cell receptor beta chains drawn from one sample of a study of OX40 agonist ivuxolimab in advanced cancers. Profiled with immunoSEQ multiplex PCR; TCRdb holds only in-frame clones, not every one. The table includes 36,000 or so clones, about 87% detected once. This specimen consisted of CD4+ or CD8+ T cells sorted from blood, obtained in a trial of the OX40 agonist ivuxolimab. These receptors were collected from an adult with an advanced solid tumor such as melanoma, head and neck, liver or kidney cancer. CDR3s include the opening cysteine and the closing phenylalanine or tryptophan. The D gene is left open where the match is weak. Clone size is given for some rows only: seen once, a few or many times, or a class if the clone is expanded.

D gene | V gene | clone size | CDR3 protein
TRBD1 | TRBV4-1 | - | CASSQVSMGQAFSGANVLTF
TRBD2 | TRBV4-1 | - | CASRRGAGGLGETQYF
- | TRBV14 | - | CASSQDRESYEQYF
TRBD2 | TRBV28 | once | CASSFQLAGGDTGELFF
- | TRBV5-1 | - | CASSLVPGSGWGNEQFF
TRBD1 | TRBV18 | - | CASSPLGQGLNTEAFF
TRBD1 | TRBV18 | once | CASSPPGTGNQPQHF
TRBD1 | TRBV27 | - | CASRDRGRMNTEAFF
- | TRBV6-5 | - | CASRKGLITDTQYF
- | TRBV2 | - | CASSEGLTYGYTF
- | TRBV6-1 | - | CASRSALSSYEQYF
- | TRBV10-3 | - | CAIKGGLASDTQYF
TRBD1 | TRBV7-8 | - | CASSSRDSVNQPQHF
- | TRBV6-1 | - | CASSLWGLNNQPQHF
TRBD1 | TRBV28 | few | CASSFEGTGAAEQYF
- | TRBV5-1 | - | CASSLALVDYGYTF